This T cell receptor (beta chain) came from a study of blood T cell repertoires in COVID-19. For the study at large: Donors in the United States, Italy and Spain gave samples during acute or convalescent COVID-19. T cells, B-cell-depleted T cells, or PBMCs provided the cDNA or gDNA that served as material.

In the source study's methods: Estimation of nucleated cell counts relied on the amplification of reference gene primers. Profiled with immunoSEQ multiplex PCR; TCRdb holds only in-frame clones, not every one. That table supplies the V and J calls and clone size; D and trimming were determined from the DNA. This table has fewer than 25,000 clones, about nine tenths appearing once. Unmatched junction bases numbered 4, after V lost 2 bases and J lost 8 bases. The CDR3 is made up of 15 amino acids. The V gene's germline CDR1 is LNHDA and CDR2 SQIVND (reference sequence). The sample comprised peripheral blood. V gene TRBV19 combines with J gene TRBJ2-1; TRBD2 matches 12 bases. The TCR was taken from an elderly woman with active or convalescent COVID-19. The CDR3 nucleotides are TGTGCCAGTAGTATACTAGCGGGAGGGCCCCATGAGCAGTTCTTC. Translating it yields CASSILAGGPHEQFF. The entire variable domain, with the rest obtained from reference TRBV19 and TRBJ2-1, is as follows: DGGITQSPKYLFRKEGQNVTLSCEQNLNHDAMYWYRQDPGQGLRLIYYSQIVNDFQKGDIAEGYSVSREKKESFPLTVTSAQKNPTAFYLCASSILAGGPHEQFFGPGTRLTVL.